This T cell receptor beta chain was recovered during a study of blood T cell repertoires in COVID-19. Study background: The origin of the acute and convalescent COVID-19 samples was the United States, Italy and Spain.

Clones were sequenced by immunoSEQ multiplex PCR, and TCRdb holds only the in-frame ones, with some missing. This sample has more than 150,000 clones, with about nine tenths found just once. The germline CDR1 and CDR2 sequences are MGHRA and YSYEKL. V gave up 2 bases and J gave up 0 bases, with 10 bases separating them. CDR3 length: 15 residues. Sequences were obtained from peripheral blood. This receptor was obtained from a man aged 35 to 55 with acute or convalescent COVID-19. The J gene is TRBJ1-1, the V gene TRBV4-1; the D gene is possibly TRBD1 (5 bases). The CDR3 bases are TGCGCCAGCAGCCAATATACAGGTCTGAACACTGAAGCTTTCTTT. Translation gives CASSQYTGLNTEAFF.